The clone carrying this TCR beta chain has only a few counts. Its antigen is still unknown. This entry is derived from a study of blood T cells in healthy people across ages. Overall study results and limits: Expanded clonotype shifts may have been confounded, as the donors had an unknown CMV status. TCR beta diversity correlated strongly with naive T cell percentage. More naive CD4+ cells and higher diversity were found in long-lived than in aged donors.

Trimming left V 1 base short and J 8 bases short, with 13 bases between. Germline CDR1 SGHDT, CDR2 YYEEEE. CDR3 length equals 14 residues. Collection of 8.5 to 10 milliliters of peripheral blood was performed for each donor. A second PCR of about 6 to 12 cycles used a sample-barcoded 5' primer and a J-beta primer mix. Each CDR3 protein gets one entry after TCRdb re-called the 5' RACE reads with MiXCR. The repertoire holds over a million distinct CDR3 sequences, with 42% as singletons. The sequence came from a woman aged 18-29 years in good health. Sequencing was performed on blood. The rearrangement links TRBV5-6 to TRBJ2-4; a possible D gene is TRBD2 (5 bases). CDR3 sequence reads: CASSLTSQPDIQYF. As DNA, the CDR3 is TGTGCCAGCAGCTTGACTAGTCAGCCAGACATTCAGTACTTC. Full variable domain (outside the CDR3, taken from reference TRBV5-6 and TRBJ2-4): DAGVTQSPTHLIKTRGQQVTLRCSPKSGHDTVSWYQQALGQGPQFIFQYYEEEERQRGNFPDRFSGHQFPNYSSELNVNALLLGDSALYLCASSLTSQPDIQYFGAGTRLSVL.